These 3 T cell receptor beta chains originate from one sample sequenced in a study of cytomegalovirus exposure and HLA in healthy donors. The primer mix had 60 Vbeta and 13 Jbeta primers. Only in-frame clones appear in the TCRdb table, and some are missing; sequencing was by immunoSEQ multiplex PCR. Seen here are around 130,000 clones, 85% to 90% observed once, and the top ten hold about 7%. The sequenced material came from PBMCs. The source of these receptors is a young woman in good health and CMV-seropositive.

The chain recombines TRBV4-2 with TRBJ1-3; D not resolved. The CDR3 has 16 residues. CDR1 is LGHNA and CDR2 is YNFKEQ in the germline V gene. V was shortened by 0 bases and J by 1 base, with 10 bases between the two germline ends. The CDR3 loop reads CASSQDRSPSGNTIYF. As DNA, the CDR3 is TGTGCCAGCAGCCAAGATAGGAGTCCATCTGGAAACACCATATATTTT.

The chain employs TRBV5-6 and TRBJ1-1, with 7 positions matching TRBD1. The germline V gene encodes CDR1 SGHDT and CDR2 YYEEEE. This CDR3 has 13 residues. With V trimmed by 2 bases and J by 5 bases, 3 bases remained unmatched. Here the CDR3 DNA reads TGTGCCAGCAGCTTCCCGGACAGGACTGAAGCTTTCTTT. Translating it yields CASSFPDRTEAFF.

The rearrangement links TRBV27 to TRBJ2-1, with 10 bases matching TRBD2. Trimming at V came to 1 base and at J to 7 bases, leaving 4 bases not matched to a gene. The germline V gene encodes CDR1 MNHEY and CDR2 SMNVEV (reference sequence). This CDR3 region has 15 residues. The CDR3 DNA sequence: TGTGCCAGCAGTTTATACAGCGGGGGGGGGAATGAGCAGTTCTTC. Its translation is CASSLYSGGGNEQFF.